This T cell receptor (beta chain) was recorded in a study of T-cell memory formation after mild COVID-19. Overall study results and limits: Clones which contracted sat mainly in CM and EM if CD4+, and in EMRA if CD8+. Day 15 to 85 contractors were CD4/CD8 balanced; later expanders leaned CD4+.

TCR alpha and TCR beta cDNA libraries with sample barcodes and UMIs came from 5'RACE using constant-segment primers. One entry per CDR3 protein results from TCRdb running MiXCR on the 5' RACE reads. The repertoire holds under 250,000 distinct CDR3 sequences, 15% seen once, with 2.1% in the top ten. This clonotype was observed once. The antigen remains undetermined. The sequenced material came from PBMCs or a T cell subset sorted from them (not recorded which). This clonotype originated in an adult woman who had mild COVID-19 (a few samples of this study predate the infection). Cell type and time point are not known.

For the CDR3, the DNA is TGTGCCAGCAGCGTAGGTGGCGATCTCCATGGCTACACCTTC. This translates into CASSVGGDLHGYTF. This sequence joins TRBV9 and TRBJ1-2; D gene ambiguous. V was cut by 0 bases and J by 6 bases, with 12 bases left in between. The CDR3 has 14 amino acids. Germline-derived CDR1 and CDR2 are SGDLS and YYNGEE.